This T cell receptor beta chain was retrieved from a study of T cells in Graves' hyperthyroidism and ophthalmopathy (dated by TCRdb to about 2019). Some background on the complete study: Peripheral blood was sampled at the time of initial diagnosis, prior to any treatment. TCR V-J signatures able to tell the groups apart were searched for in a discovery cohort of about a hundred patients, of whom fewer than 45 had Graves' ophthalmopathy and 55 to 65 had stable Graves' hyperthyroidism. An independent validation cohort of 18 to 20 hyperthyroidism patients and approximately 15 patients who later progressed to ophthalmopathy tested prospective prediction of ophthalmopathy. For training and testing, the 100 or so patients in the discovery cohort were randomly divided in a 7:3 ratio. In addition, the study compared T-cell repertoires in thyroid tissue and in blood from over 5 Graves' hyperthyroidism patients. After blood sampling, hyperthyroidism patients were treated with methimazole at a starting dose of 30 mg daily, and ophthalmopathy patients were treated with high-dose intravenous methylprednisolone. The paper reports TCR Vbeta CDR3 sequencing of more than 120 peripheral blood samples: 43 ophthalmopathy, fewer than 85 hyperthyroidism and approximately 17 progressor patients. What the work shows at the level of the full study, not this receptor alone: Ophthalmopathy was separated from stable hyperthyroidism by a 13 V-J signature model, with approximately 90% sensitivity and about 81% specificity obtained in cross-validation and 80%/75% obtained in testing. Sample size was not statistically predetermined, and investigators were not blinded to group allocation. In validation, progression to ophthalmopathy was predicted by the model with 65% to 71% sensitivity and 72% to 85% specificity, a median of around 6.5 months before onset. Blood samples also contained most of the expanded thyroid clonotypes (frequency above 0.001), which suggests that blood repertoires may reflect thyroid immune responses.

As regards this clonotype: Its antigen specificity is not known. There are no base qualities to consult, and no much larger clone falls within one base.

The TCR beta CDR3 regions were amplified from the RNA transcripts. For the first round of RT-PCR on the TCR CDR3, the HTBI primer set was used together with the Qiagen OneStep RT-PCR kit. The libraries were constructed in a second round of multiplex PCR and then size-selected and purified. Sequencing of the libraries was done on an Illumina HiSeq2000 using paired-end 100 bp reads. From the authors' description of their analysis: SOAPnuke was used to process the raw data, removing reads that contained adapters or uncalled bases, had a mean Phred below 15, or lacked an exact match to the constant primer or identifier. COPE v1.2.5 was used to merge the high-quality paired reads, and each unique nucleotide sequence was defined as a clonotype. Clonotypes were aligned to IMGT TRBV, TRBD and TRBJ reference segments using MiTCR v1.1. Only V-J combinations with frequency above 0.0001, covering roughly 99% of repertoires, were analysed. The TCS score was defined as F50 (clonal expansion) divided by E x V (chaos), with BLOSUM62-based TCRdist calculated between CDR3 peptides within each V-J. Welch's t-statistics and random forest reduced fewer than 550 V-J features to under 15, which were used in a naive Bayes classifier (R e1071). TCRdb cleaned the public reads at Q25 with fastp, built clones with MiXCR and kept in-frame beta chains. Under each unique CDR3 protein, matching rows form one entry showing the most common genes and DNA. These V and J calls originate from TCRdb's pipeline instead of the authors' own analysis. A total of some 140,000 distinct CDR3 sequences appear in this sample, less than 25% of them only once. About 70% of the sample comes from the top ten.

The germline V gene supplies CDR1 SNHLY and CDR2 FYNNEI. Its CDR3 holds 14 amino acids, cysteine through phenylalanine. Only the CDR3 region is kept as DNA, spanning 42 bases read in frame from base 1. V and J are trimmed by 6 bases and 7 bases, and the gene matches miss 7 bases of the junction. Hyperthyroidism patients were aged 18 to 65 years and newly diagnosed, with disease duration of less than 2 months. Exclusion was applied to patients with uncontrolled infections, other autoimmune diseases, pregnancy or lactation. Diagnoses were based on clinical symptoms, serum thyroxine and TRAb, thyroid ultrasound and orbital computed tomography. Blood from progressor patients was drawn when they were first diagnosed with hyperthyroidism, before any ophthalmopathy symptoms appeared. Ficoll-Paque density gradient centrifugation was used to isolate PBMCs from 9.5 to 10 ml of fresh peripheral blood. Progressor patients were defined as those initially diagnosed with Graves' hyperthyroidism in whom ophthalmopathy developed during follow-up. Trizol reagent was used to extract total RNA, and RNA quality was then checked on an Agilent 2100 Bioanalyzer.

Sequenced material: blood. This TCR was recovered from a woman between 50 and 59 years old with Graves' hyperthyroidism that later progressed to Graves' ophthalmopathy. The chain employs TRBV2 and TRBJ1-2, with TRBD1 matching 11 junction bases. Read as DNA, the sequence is TGTGCCAGCAGCACGGACAGGGGGCTCGGTGGCTACACCTTC. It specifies CASSTDRGLGGYTF.